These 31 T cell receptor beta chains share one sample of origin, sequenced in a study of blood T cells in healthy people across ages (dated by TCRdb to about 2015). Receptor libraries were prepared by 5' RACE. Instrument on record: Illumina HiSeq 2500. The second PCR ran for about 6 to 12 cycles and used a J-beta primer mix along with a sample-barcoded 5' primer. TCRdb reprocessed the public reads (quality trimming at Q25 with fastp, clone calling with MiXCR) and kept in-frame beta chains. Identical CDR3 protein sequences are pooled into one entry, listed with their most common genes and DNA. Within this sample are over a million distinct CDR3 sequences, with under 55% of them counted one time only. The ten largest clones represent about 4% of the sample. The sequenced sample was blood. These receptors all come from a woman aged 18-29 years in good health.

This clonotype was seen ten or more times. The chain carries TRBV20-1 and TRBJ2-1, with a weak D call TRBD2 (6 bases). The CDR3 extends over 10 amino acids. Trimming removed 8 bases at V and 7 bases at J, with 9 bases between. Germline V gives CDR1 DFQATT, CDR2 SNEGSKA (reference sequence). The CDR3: CSPGGNEQFF. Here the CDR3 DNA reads TGCAGTCCCGGAGGGAATGAGCAGTTCTTC.

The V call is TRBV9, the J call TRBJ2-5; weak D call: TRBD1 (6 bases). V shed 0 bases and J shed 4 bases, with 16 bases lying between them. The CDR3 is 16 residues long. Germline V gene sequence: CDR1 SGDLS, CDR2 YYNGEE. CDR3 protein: CASSVGALVGAETQYF. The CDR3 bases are TGTGCCAGCAGCGTAGGGGCACTAGTGGGGGCAGAGACCCAGTACTTC.

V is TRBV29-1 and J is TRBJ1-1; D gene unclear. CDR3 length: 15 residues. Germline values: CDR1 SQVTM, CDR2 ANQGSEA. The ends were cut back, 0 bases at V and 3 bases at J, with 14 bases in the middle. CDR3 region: CSVEERFRAYTEAFF. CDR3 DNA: TGCAGCGTTGAAGAACGGTTCCGCGCATACACTGAAGCTTTCTTT.

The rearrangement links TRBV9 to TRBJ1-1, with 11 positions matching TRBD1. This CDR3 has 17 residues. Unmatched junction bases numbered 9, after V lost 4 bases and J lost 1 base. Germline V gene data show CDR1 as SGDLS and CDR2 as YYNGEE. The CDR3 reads CASSFGTGGKRNTEAFF. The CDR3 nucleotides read TGTGCCAGCAGCTTTGGGACAGGGGGAAAGAGGAACACTGAAGCTTTCTTT. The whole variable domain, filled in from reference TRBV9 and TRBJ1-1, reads DSGVTQTPKHLITATGQRVTLRCSPRSGDLSVYWYQQSLDQGLQFLIQYYNGEERAKGNILERFSAQQFPDLHSELNLSSLELGDSALYFCASSFGTGGKRNTEAFFGQGTRLTVV.

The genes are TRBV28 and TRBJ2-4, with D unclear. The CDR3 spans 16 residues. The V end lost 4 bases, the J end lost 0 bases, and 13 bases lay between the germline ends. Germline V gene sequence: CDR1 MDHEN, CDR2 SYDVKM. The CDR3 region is CASSSAGKLAKNIQYF. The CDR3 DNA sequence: TGTGCCAGCAGTTCGGCAGGAAAACTAGCCAAAAACATTCAGTACTTC.

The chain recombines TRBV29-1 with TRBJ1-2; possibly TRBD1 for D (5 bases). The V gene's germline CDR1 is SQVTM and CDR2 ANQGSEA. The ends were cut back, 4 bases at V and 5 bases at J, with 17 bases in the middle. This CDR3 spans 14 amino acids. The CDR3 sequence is CSVGNRNPGYGYTF. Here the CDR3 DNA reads TGCAGCGTTGGCAACAGGAATCCAGGGTATGGCTACACCTTC.

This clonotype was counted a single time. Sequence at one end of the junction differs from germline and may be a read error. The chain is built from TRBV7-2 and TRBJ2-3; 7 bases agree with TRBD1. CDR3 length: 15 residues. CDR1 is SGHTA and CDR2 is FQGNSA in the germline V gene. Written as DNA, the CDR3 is TGTCCCAGCAGCTTTTGGACAGGAAGAACAGATACGCAGTATTTT. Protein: CPSSFWTGRTDTQYF.

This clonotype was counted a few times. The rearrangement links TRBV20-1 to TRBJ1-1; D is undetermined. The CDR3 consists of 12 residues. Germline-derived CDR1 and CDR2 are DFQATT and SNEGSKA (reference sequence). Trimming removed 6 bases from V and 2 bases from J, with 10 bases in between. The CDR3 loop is CSAWRVNTEAFF. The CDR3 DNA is TGCAGTGCGTGGAGGGTTAACACTGAAGCTTTCTTT.

CDR3 nucleotides: TGCAGTGCTACTAACAGGGTGGGGACGCAGTATTTT. Its protein product is CSATNRVGTQYF. The rearrangement links TRBV20-1 to TRBJ2-3, with a weak D call TRBD1 (6 bases). From germline, CDR1 is DFQATT and CDR2 SNEGSKA (reference sequence). Trimming pared 4 bases from V and 9 bases from J, leaving 14 bases between. The CDR3 sequence is 12 residues long.

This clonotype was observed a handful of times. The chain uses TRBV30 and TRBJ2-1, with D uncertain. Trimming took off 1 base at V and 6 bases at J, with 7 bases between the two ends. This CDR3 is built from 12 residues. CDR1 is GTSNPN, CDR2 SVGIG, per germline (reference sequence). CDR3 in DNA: TGTGCCTGGAGTGCCCCCGTCAATGAGCAGTTCTTC. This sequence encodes CAWSAPVNEQFF.

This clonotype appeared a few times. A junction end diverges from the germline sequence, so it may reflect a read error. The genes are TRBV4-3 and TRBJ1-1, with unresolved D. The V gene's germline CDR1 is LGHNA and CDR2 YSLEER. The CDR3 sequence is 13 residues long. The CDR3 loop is CASSHVLKTEAFF. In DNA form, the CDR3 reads TGCGCCAGCAGCCATGTATTGAAGACTGAAGCTTTCTTT.

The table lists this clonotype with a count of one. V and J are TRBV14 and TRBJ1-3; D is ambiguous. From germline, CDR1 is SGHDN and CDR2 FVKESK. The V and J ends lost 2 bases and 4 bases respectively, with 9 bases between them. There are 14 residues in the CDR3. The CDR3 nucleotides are TGTGCCAGCAGCCAACAACCCCGCGGAAACACCATATATTTT. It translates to CASSQQPRGNTIYF.

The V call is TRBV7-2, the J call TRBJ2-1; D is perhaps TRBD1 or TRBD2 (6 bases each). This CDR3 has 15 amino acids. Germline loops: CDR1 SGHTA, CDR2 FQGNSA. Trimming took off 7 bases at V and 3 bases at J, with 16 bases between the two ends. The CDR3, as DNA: TGTGCCAGCAAGGGGGGAGGACTGAACTACAATGAGCAGTTCTTC. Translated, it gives CASKGGGLNYNEQFF.

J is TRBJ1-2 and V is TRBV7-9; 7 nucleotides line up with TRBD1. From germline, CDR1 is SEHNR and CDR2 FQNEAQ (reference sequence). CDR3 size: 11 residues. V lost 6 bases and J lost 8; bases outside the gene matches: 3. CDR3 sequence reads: CASRTGWGYTF. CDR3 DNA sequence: TGTGCCAGCAGGACAGGGTGGGGCTACACCTTC.

The CDR3 nucleotides are TGTGCCAGCAGTTCCTTAGAGGGAAACCATGGCTACACCTTC. This translates into CASSSLEGNHGYTF. The genes are TRBV28 and TRBJ1-2; D gene unclear. The germline V gene encodes CDR1 MDHEN and CDR2 SYDVKM. Trimming cost V 4 bases and J 6 bases, with 15 bases left between them. The CDR3 length is 14 residues.

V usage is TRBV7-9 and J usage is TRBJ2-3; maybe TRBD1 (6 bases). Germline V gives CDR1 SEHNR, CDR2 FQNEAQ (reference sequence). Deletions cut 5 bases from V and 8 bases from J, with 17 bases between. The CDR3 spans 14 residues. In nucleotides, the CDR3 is TGTGCCAGCAGCCTCCATCAGGGGTCAGGTACGCAGTATTTT. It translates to CASSLHQGSGTQYF.

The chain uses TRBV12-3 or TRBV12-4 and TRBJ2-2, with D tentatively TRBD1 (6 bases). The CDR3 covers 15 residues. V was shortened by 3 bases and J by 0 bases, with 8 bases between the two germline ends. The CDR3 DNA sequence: TGTGCCAGCAGTTTTGGGACACCGAACACCGGGGAGCTGTTTTTT. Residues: CASSFGTPNTGELFF.

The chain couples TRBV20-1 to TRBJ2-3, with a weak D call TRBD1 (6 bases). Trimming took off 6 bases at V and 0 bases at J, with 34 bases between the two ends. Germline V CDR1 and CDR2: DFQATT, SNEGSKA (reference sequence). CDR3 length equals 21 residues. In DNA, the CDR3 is TGCAGTGCCATCCTACCATACAGGGCACAAGAGCAGCGCCAGAGCACAGATACGCAGTATTTT. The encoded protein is CSAILPYRAQEQRQSTDTQYF.

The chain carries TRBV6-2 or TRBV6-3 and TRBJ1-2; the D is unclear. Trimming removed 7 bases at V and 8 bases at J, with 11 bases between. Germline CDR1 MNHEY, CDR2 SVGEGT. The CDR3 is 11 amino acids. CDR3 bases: TGTGCCAGCACAGAGCCCCCCGGCTACACCTTC. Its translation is CASTEPPGYTF.

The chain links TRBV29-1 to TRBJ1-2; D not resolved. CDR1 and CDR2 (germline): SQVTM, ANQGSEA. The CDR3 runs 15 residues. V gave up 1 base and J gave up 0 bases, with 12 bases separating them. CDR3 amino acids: CSVEVQEEANYGYTF. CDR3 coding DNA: TGCAGCGTTGAAGTCCAAGAGGAAGCTAACTATGGCTACACCTTC.

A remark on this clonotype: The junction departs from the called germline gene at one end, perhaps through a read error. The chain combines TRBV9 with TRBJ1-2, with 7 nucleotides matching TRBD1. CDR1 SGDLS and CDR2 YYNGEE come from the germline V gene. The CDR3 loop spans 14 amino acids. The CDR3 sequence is CASRRQGPNYSYTF. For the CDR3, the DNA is TGTGCCAGCAGGCGACAGGGCCCTAACTATAGCTACACCTTC.

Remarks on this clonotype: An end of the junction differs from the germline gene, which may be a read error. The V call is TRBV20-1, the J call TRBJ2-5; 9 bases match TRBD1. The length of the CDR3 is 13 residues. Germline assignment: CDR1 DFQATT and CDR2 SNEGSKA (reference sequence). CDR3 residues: CSARDRGAETQYF. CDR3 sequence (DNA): TGCAGTGCCAGAGACAGGGGGGCGGAGACCCAGTACTTC.

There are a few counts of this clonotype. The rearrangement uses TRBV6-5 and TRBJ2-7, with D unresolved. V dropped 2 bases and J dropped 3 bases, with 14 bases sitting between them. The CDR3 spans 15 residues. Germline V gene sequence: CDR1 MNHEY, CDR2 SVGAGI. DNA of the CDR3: TGTGCCAGCAGTTACCTAGGGCAGCAGTACTACGAGCAGTACTTC. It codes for CASSYLGQQYYEQYF.

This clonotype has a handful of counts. The CDR3 DNA follows: TGTGCCACCAGCAGAGAACCCGACAGGGCAGAGGGCTACACCTTC. Its translation: CATSREPDRAEGYTF. The chain has TRBV15 and TRBJ1-2; the match to TRBD1 covers 7 bases. Germline V gives CDR1 LNHNV, CDR2 YYDKDF (reference sequence). CDR3 length equals 15 residues. J lost 8 bases, V lost 0 bases, and 9 bases had no gene match.

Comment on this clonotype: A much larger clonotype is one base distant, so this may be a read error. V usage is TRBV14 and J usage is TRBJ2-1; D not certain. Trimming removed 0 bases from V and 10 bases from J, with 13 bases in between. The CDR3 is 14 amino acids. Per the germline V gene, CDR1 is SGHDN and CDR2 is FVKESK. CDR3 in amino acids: CASSQEAWSYEQFF. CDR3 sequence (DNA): TGTGCCAGCAGCCAAGAAGCTTGGTCCTACGAGCAGTTCTTC.

The DNA of the CDR3 is TGTGCCAGCAGAAGAGGCTATCTCACAGATACGCAGTATTTT. Translated, it gives CASRRGYLTDTQYF. J is TRBJ2-3 and V is TRBV6-5, with D uncertain. The V and J ends lost 6 bases and 2 bases respectively, with 12 bases between them. The CDR3 loop spans 14 amino acids. Germline assignment: CDR1 MNHEY and CDR2 SVGAGI.

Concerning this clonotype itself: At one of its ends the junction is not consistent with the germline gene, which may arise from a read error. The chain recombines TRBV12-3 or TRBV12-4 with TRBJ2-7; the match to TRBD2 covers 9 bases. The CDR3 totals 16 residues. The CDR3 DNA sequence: TGTGCCAGCAGAAAACGAACACTAGCGGGTTACAATGAGCGGTACTTC. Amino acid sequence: CASRKRTLAGYNERYF.

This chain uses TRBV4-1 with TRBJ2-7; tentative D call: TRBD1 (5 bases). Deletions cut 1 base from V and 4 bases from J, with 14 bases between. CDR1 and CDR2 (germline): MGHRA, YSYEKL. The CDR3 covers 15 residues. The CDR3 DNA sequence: TGCGCCAGCAGCCAAGTAGATACAGGCGGTTACGAGCAGTACTTC. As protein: CASSQVDTGGYEQYF.

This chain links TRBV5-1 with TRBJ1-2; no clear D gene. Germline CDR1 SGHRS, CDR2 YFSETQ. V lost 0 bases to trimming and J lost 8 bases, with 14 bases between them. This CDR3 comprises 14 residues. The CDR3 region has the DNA TGCGCCAGCAGCTTGGGGTGGTCACTGGAGGGCTACACCTTC. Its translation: CASSLGWSLEGYTF.

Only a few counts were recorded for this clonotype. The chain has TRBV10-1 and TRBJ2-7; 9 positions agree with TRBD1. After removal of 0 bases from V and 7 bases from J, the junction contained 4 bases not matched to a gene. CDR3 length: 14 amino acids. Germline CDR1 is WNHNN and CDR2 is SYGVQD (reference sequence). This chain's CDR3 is CASSESGTGREQYF. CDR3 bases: TGCGCCAGCAGTGAGTCGGGGACAGGGAGGGAGCAGTACTTC.

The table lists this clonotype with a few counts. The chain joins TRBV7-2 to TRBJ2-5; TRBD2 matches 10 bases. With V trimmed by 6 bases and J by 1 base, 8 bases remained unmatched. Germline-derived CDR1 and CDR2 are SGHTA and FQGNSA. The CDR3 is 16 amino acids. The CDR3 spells CASSLVGLAFQETQYF. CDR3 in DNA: TGTGCCAGCAGTCTTGTGGGACTAGCGTTCCAAGAGACCCAGTACTTC.